The 21 T cell receptor beta chains below all came from one sample that was sequenced in a study of T cell repertoires in cytomegalovirus infection. TCRdb reanalysed the reads using MiXCR and keeps one entry per CDR3 protein. This sample has about 700,000 distinct CDR3 sequences, with around a third found just once. These receptors are not linked to any known antigen. The sequencing here drew on cultured PBMCs, taken from culture after CMV antigen stimulation. All receptors derive from a human donor in good health (CMV status not recorded). Some clones in this sample may be carry-over from other donors' samples.

The chain uses TRBV19 and TRBJ1-6; a possible D gene is TRBD1 (6 bases). Trimming stripped 6 bases from V and 12 bases from J, with 18 bases between. The germline CDR1 and CDR2 sequences are LNHDA and SQIVND (reference sequence). This CDR3 has 14 amino acids. In DNA form, the CDR3 reads TGTGCCAGTAGGGCCTGGGACACGGCGGGACCCCTCCACTTT. Encoded protein: CASRAWDTAGPLHF.

In this sample, this clonotype turned up many times. The V call is TRBV7-2, the J call TRBJ1-2; D is unclear. With 2 bases removed from V and 3 bases from J, the gap between germline ends came to 10 bases. The CDR3 runs 14 residues. Germline V gene data show CDR1 as SGHTA and CDR2 as FQGNSA. The DNA for the CDR3 is TGTGCCAGCAGCTTAAGGTTGTCAGACTATGGCTACACCTTC. This translates into CASSLRLSDYGYTF. Together with reference TRBV7-2 and TRBJ1-2, the CDR3 gives the full variable domain: GAGVSQSPSNKVTEKGKDVELRCDPISGHTALYWYRQSLGQGLEFLIYFQGNSAPDKSGLPSDRFSAERTGGSVSTLTIQRTQQEDSAVYLCASSLRLSDYGYTFGSGTRLTVV.

The genes are TRBV6-2 or TRBV6-3 and TRBJ2-3, with TRBD2 matching 7 bases. The length of the CDR3 is 14 residues. The trim removed 5 bases at V and 6 bases at J, leaving 8 bases unmatched. Germline V gene lookup returns CDR1 MNHEY and CDR2 SVGEGT. CDR3 in amino acids: CASSREGRFDTQYF. As DNA, the CDR3 is TGTGCCAGCAGTAGGGAGGGCCGCTTTGATACGCAGTATTTT.

In its sample, this clonotype was seen a few times. The V gene is TRBV7-8, the J gene TRBJ1-5; 7 bases line up with TRBD1. This CDR3 has 15 amino acids. The junction had 11 bases not matched to a gene; V was cut back by 5 bases and J by 7 bases. The germline gives CDR1 SGHVS, CDR2 FQNEAQ. This CDR3 reads CASSPGRDSLQPQHF. The CDR3, as DNA: TGTGCCAGCAGCCCGGGACGGGACAGTCTCCAGCCCCAGCATTTT.

This chain connects TRBV10-3 to TRBJ2-2; TRBD2 matches at 7 bases. V lost 4 bases, J lost 0 bases, and 11 bases stayed unmatched. The CDR3 length is 18 residues. Germline V CDR1 and CDR2: ENHRY, SYGVKD. This CDR3 is CAISVYGGIRPNTGELFF. The CDR3 nucleotides read TGTGCCATCAGTGTCTACGGGGGGATTAGACCGAACACCGGGGAGCTGTTTTTT.

The J gene is TRBJ1-5, the V gene TRBV18, with TRBD1 identical over 7 bases. Per the germline V gene, CDR1 is KGHSH and CDR2 is LQKENI. V lost 5 bases and J lost 4; bases outside the gene matches: 5. The CDR3 extends over 14 amino acids. CDR3 sequence: CASSESTGNQPQHF. DNA for the CDR3: TGTGCCAGCTCAGAGTCGACAGGGAATCAGCCCCAGCATTTT. The full variable domain, rest sourced from reference TRBV18 and TRBJ1-5, is NAGVMQNPRHLVRRRGQEARLRCSPMKGHSHVYWYRQLPEEGLKFMVYLQKENIIDESGMPKERFSAEFPKEGPSILRIQQVVRGDSAAYFCASSESTGNQPQHFGDGTRLSIL.

This clonotype was seen more than once but under ten times. The chain links TRBV7-2 to TRBJ1-3; D gene ambiguous. The CDR3 runs to 15 residues. Trimming removed 1 base at V and 2 bases at J, with 9 bases between. CDR1 is SGHTA and CDR2 is FQGNSA in the germline V gene. The CDR3 reads CASSLESMPGNTIYF. For the CDR3, the DNA is TGTGCCAGCAGCTTAGAGTCCATGCCTGGAAACACCATATATTTT.

This clonotype has only a few counts. The chain couples TRBV7-2 to TRBJ2-7, with 10 bases aligning to TRBD2. This CDR3 region has 16 residues. The junction had 6 bases not matched to a gene; V was cut back by 4 bases and J by 0 bases. Germline assignment: CDR1 SGHTA and CDR2 FQGNSA. CDR3 residues: CASSSYSGGSSYEQYF. DNA for the CDR3: TGTGCCAGCAGCTCCTATAGCGGGGGGTCCTCCTACGAGCAGTACTTC.

This clonotype was seen repeatedly, ten times or more. The chain combines TRBV7-6 with TRBJ2-5; 7 bases are a match to TRBD1. The V gene end was trimmed by 5 bases and the J gene end by 2 bases; junction bases not matched to a gene: 8. The CDR3 contains 15 residues. From germline, CDR1 is SGHVS and CDR2 FNYEAQ. CDR3 nucleotides: TGTGCCAGCAGCCAGTGGACGGGACAGCAAGAGACCCAGTACTTC. It translates to CASSQWTGQQETQYF.

This CDR3 reads CSALKKVAYEQYF. CDR3 sequence (DNA): TGCAGTGCCCTCAAGAAGGTCGCCTACGAGCAGTACTTC. The chain joins TRBV20-1 to TRBJ2-7; no firm D call. The ends were cut back, 6 bases at V and 2 bases at J, with 14 bases in the middle. This CDR3 contains 13 residues. Germline V gives CDR1 DFQATT, CDR2 SNEGSKA (reference sequence).

This rearrangement joins TRBV11-1 to TRBJ1-2; 8 nucleotides align to TRBD1. Germline values: CDR1 SGHAT, CDR2 FQDESV (reference sequence). The CDR3 runs 14 residues. V lost 2 bases to trimming and J lost 8 bases; unmatched junction nucleotides: 7. CDR3 nucleotides: TGTGCCAGCAGCTTAAGGGGGACAGGAGACGGCTACACCTTC. Protein: CASSLRGTGDGYTF.

This clonotype appeared a few times. In DNA form, the CDR3 reads TGTGCCAGCAGCTTCGGTCTGGGAAGCTCCTACGAGCAGTACTTC. Translated: CASSFGLGSSYEQYF. V is TRBV7-2 and J is TRBJ2-7; D is undetermined. This CDR3 comprises 15 residues. Between the trimmed V and J ends, which lost 3 bases and 0 bases, there was a span of 12 bases. Germline V gene lookup returns CDR1 SGHTA and CDR2 FQGNSA.

The sample holds a few counts of this clonotype. The rearrangement joins TRBV7-2 to TRBJ2-2; TRBD1 matches at 9 bases. Germline V gene data show CDR1 as SGHTA and CDR2 as FQGNSA. CDR3 length: 15 residues. V dropped 5 bases and J dropped 6; count of bases not matched to a gene: 7. CDR3 loop: CASSPGTGYPGELFF. The CDR3 DNA reads TGTGCCAGCAGCCCCGGGACAGGGTATCCCGGGGAGCTGTTTTTT.

This clonotype was counted only a few times. Here the CDR3 reads CASSGRMRETQYF. CDR3 in DNA: TGTGCCAGCAGTGGGAGGATGAGGGAGACCCAGTACTTC. This chain uses TRBV12-3 or TRBV12-4 with TRBJ2-5, with a tentative D call TRBD2 (6 bases). V lost 5 bases to trimming and J lost 5 bases, with 12 bases between them. The CDR3 has 13 residues.

This clonotype was seen more than once but under ten times. The V gene is TRBV7-9, the J gene TRBJ2-5; tentatively, D is TRBD2 (7 bases). The CDR3 covers 14 residues. The germline CDR1 and CDR2 sequences are SEHNR and FQNEAQ (reference sequence). The V end was cut by 3 bases, the J end by 4 bases, with 12 bases between. This chain's CDR3 is CASSFGGAAETQYF. DNA of the CDR3: TGTGCCAGCAGCTTTGGGGGGGCTGCAGAGACCCAGTACTTC.

The chain recombines TRBV4-3 with TRBJ2-5; possible D gene TRBD2, 5 bases. V was shortened by 0 bases and J by 7 bases, with 18 bases between the two germline ends. Germline values: CDR1 LGHNA, CDR2 YSLEER. The CDR3 spans 16 residues. CDR3 sequence (DNA): TGCGCCAGCAGCCAAGAGAATCTTGGGGAGAGAGGGACCCAGTACTTC. It yields the protein CASSQENLGERGTQYF.

The chain is built from TRBV6-1 and TRBJ1-6; TRBD1 agrees at 7 bases. Germline V gene data show CDR1 as MNHNS and CDR2 as SASEGT. Trimming at V came to 6 bases and at J to 9 bases, leaving 8 bases not matched to a gene. The CDR3 runs to 14 residues. The CDR3 DNA sequence: TGTGCCAGCAGCGCAGACAGGGATATTTCACCCCTCCACTTT. This translates into CASSADRDISPLHF.

The chain employs TRBV11-2 and TRBJ2-7; D unresolved. The CDR3 is 14 amino acids. The germline V and J ends were trimmed by 5 bases and 2 bases, with 13 bases remaining between them. CDR1 is SGHAT and CDR2 is FQNNGV in the germline V gene. CDR3 residues: CASSPKGPTYEQYF. The DNA for the CDR3 is TGTGCCAGCAGCCCGAAAGGTCCTACCTACGAGCAGTACTTC.

This clonotype was detected only a few times. The chain combines TRBV7-9 with TRBJ2-7, with D possibly being TRBD1 (5 bases). The V end lost 1 base, the J end lost 4 bases, and 11 bases lay between the germline ends. This CDR3 region has 14 residues. Germline V gene data show CDR1 as SEHNR and CDR2 as FQNEAQ (reference sequence). Here the CDR3 DNA reads TGTGCCAGCAGCTTAGATCTGGGGCTATACGAGCAGTACTTC. Residues: CASSLDLGLYEQYF.

The chain is built from TRBV20-1 and TRBJ2-1; 11 bases match TRBD2. The length of the CDR3 is 15 residues. Losses at the gene ends were 3 bases for V and 7 bases for J; bases not matched to a gene: 8. The germline CDR1 and CDR2 sequences are DFQATT and SNEGSKA (reference sequence). The CDR3 sequence is CSASLSGRAFNEQFF. CDR3 sequence (DNA): TGCAGTGCTAGCCTTAGCGGGAGGGCCTTTAATGAGCAGTTCTTC.

This clonotype was counted many times. V is TRBV4-1 and J is TRBJ2-6; D is tentatively TRBD1 or TRBD2 (5 bases each). V shed 6 bases and J shed 0 bases, with 15 bases lying between them. The germline CDR1 and CDR2 sequences are MGHRA and YSYEKL. The CDR3 is made up of 17 amino acids. The CDR3 DNA reads as TGCGCCAGCAGTGGGGACGGGTTTCTCTCTGGGGCCAACGTCCTGACTTTC. Its translation is CASSGDGFLSGANVLTF.